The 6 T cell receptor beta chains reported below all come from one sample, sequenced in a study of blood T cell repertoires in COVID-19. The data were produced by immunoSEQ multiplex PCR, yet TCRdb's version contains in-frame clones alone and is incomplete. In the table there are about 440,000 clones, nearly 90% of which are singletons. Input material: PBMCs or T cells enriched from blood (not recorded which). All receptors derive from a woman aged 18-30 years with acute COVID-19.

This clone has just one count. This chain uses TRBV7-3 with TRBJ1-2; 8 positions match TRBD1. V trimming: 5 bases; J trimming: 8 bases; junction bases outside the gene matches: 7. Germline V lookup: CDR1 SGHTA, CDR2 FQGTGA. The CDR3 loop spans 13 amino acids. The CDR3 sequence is CASSLSGTGGYTF. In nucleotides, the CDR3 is TGTGCCAGCAGCCTATCCGGGACAGGCGGCTACACCTTC.

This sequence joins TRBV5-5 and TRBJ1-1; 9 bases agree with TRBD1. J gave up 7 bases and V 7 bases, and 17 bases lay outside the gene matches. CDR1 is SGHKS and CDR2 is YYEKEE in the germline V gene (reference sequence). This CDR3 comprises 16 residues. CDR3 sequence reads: CASDKQGARIAGEAFF. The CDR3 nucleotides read TGTGCCAGCGACAAACAGGGGGCACGAATTGCGGGTGAAGCTTTCTTT.

The CDR3 loop reads CASSFTGERGYTF. CDR3 nucleotide sequence: TGTGCCAGCAGCTTCACAGGGGAGAGGGGCTACACCTTC. The chain has TRBV5-4 and TRBJ1-2; 7 bases match TRBD1. CDR3 length equals 13 residues. Germline CDR1 reads SGHNT; CDR2 reads YYREEE (reference sequence). After removal of 2 bases from V and 8 bases from J, the junction contained 6 bases not matched to a gene.

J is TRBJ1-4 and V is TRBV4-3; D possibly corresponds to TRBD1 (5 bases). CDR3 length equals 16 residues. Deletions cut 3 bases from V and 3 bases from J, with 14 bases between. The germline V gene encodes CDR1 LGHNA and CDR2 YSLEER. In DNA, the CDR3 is TGCGCCAGCAGCCACCCCGGGGGAGGGTCTAATGAAAAACTGTTTTTT. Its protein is CASSHPGGGSNEKLFF.

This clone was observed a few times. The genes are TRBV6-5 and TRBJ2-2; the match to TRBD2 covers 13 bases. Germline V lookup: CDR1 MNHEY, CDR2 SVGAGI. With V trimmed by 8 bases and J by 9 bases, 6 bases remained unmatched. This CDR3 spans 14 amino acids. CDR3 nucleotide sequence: TGTGCCAGCGCGTGGACTAGCGGGGGCCGGGAGCTGTTTTTT. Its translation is CASAWTSGGRELFF.

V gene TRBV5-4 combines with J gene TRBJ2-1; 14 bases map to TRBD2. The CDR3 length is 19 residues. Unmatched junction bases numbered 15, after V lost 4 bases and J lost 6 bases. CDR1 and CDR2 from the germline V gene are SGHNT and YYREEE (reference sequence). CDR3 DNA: TGTGCCAGCAGCGGGGGGACTAGCGGGGGCCGACATCCTTCCAATGAGCAGTTCTTC. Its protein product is CASSGGTSGGRHPSNEQFF.